These 31 T cell receptor gamma chains originate from one sample sequenced in a study of Vδ1+ human thymocytes. General study points: Highly polyclonal TRG and TRD repertoires with Gaussian CDR3 length distributions appeared in thymus.

Sequences come from RNA converted to cDNA by reverse transcription. The CDR3 regions were amplified by multiplex PCR from V-gene primers to a constant-region primer. TCRdb fed the multiplex PCR reads into CATT to redo clone calling. The sample consists of about 22,000 gamma-chain clones, about an eighth of them appearing once. These TCRs' antigens remain unknown. The sample comprised Vdelta1+ gamma-delta thymocytes from the thymus. Subset denoted: FACS-sorted CD3+ TCRalphabeta- TCRVdelta1+ TCRVdelta2- thymocytes. These receptors originate from a child less than two years old who had congenital heart surgery.

A word on this clone: Different DNA sequences within this sample yield the same CDR3. This chain links TRGV4 with TRGJ1 or TRGJ2. The germline CDR1 and CDR2 sequences are EGSTGY and YDSYTSSV. V was clipped by 2 bases and J by 7 bases; unmatched bases: 5. The CDR3 covers 12 residues. The CDR3 sequence is CATWDERYKKLF. CDR3 DNA: TGTGCCACCTGGGATGAAAGATATAAGAAACTCTTT.

This clone was found a few times. V usage is TRGV4 and J usage is TRGJ1 or TRGJ2. CDR1 EGSTGY and CDR2 YDSYTSSV come from the germline V gene. After removal of 0 bases from V and 9 bases from J, the junction contained 5 bases not matched to a gene. The CDR3 extends over 12 amino acids. CDR3 residues: CATWDGQIKKLF. Here the CDR3 DNA reads TGTGCCACCTGGGATGGGCAGATTAAGAAACTCTTT.

This clone came up a few times. This sample includes further DNA sequences coding for the same CDR3. V and J are TRGV8 and TRGJ1 or TRGJ2. Germline V gene lookup returns CDR1 VENAVY and CDR2 YDSYNSRV. V shed 0 bases, J shed 6 bases, and the junction held 5 bases outside the gene matches. The CDR3 is 13 amino acids. The CDR3 bases are TGTGCCACCTGGGATAGGCCAGGTTATAAGAAACTCTTT. Amino acids: CATWDRPGYKKLF.

Note on this clone: Other DNA sequences within the sample encode an identical CDR3. J is TRGJ1 or TRGJ2 and V is TRGV9. CDR1 and CDR2 (germline): GITISATS, ISYDGTV (reference sequence). The CDR3 is 13 amino acids. V trimming: 1 base; J trimming: 3 bases; junction bases outside the gene matches: 3. The CDR3 spells CALWEVRYYKKLF. The DNA for the CDR3 is TGTGCCTTGTGGGAGGTACGTTATTATAAGAAACTCTTT.

On this clone: At one end, the junction sequence differs from germline, possibly due to a read error. The chain uses TRGV3 and TRGJ1 or TRGJ2. The CDR3 is 14 amino acids. In germline, CDR1 is VTNTFY, CDR2 YDVSTARD (reference sequence). In DNA form, the CDR3 reads TGTGCCACCTGGGACAGGCCGATGAGATATAAGAAACTCTTC. Translating it yields CATWDRPMRYKKLF.

This clone was detected only a few times. This specimen includes other DNA sequences encoding the same CDR3. The chain employs TRGV8 and TRGJ1 or TRGJ2. Trimming took 3 bases from V and 6 from J; bases not matched to a gene: 5. The CDR3 has 12 residues. Per the germline V gene, CDR1 is VENAVY and CDR2 is YDSYNSRV. The CDR3 DNA sequence: TGTGCCACCTGGGATCGGGGTTATAAGAAACTCTTT. This translates into CATWDRGYKKLF.

The J gene is TRGJ1 or TRGJ2, the V gene TRGV9. CDR3 size: 13 residues. Germline-derived CDR1 and CDR2 are GITISATS and ISYDGTV (reference sequence). V dropped 2 bases and J dropped 11; count of bases not matched to a gene: 12. In DNA, the CDR3 is TGTGCCTTGTGGGAGGCGGACGGGTATGAGAAACTCTTT. Translating it yields CALWEADGYEKLF.

This clone was seen only a few times. V usage is TRGV9 and J usage is TRGJ1 or TRGJ2. This CDR3 comprises 16 residues. Trimming at V came to 5 bases and at J to 10 bases, leaving 23 bases not matched to a gene. Germline CDR1 is GITISATS and CDR2 is ISYDGTV (reference sequence). The CDR3 DNA is TGTGCCTTGTGGGTATTGTCGCGTCAGCTCTTCCCGAAGAAACTCTTT. It translates to CALWVLSRQLFPKKLF.

V is TRGV4 and J is TRGJ1 or TRGJ2. In germline, CDR1 is EGSTGY, CDR2 YDSYTSSV. The CDR3 extends over 12 amino acids. Trimming cost V 6 bases and J 6 bases; bases outside gene matches: 8. The CDR3 nucleotides read TGTGCCACCTGGAAGGGGGGTTATAAGAAACTCTTT. Translated: CATWKGGYKKLF.

With respect to this clone: The identical CDR3 is also encoded by other nucleotide sequences in the sample. The V and J genes are TRGV4 and TRGJ1 or TRGJ2. Germline CDR1 reads EGSTGY; CDR2 reads YDSYTSSV. J was trimmed by 7 bases and V by 1 base; bases with no gene match: 4. CDR3 length equals 12 residues. The DNA of the CDR3 is TGTGCCACCTGGGATGGTGGATATAAGAAACTCTTT. Translating gives CATWDGGYKKLF.

This clone was seen a handful of times. The junction departs from germline at one end; a sequencing error may be responsible. This chain joins TRGV4 and TRGJ1 or TRGJ2. Germline lookup yields CDR1 EGSTGY and CDR2 YDSYTSSV. This CDR3 comprises 15 residues. The CDR3 here is CATWNGPRGCYKKLF. In DNA, the CDR3 is TGTGCCACCTGGAATGGGCCTCGGGGTTGTTATAAGAAACTCTTT.

This clone appeared once. The chain employs TRGV2 and TRGJP2. The CDR3 loop spans 15 amino acids. The trim removed 2 bases at V and 3 bases at J, leaving 6 bases unmatched. Germline V gene lookup returns CDR1 EGSNGY and CDR2 YDSYNSKV. DNA for the CDR3: TGTGCCACCTGGGACGCCTTTGGTAGTGATTGGATCAAGACGTTT. Protein: CATWDAFGSDWIKTF.

V is TRGV4 and J is TRGJ1 or TRGJ2. CDR1 is EGSTGY, CDR2 YDSYTSSV, per germline. Unmatched junction bases numbered 10, after V lost 2 bases and J lost 12 bases. The CDR3 consists of 12 residues. The CDR3 spells CATWDDRIGKLF. The DNA for the CDR3 is TGTGCCACCTGGGATGACAGGATCGGGAAACTCTTT.

This clone was counted only a few times. This sample includes further DNA sequences coding for the same CDR3. This chain uses TRGV4 with TRGJP2. With V trimmed by 3 bases and J by 6 bases, 4 bases remained unmatched. The germline V gene encodes CDR1 EGSTGY and CDR2 YDSYTSSV. The CDR3 length is 13 residues. CDR3 DNA: TGTGCCACCTGGGATCCCGGTGATTGGATCAAGACGTTT. This gives the protein CATWDPGDWIKTF.

As for this clone: Other DNA sequences in this specimen translate into the identical CDR3. The gene calls are TRGV5 and TRGJP2. This CDR3 contains 14 residues. V was clipped by 0 bases and J by 3 bases; unmatched bases: 1. Germline assignment: CDR1 VINAFY and CDR2 YDVSNSKD. The CDR3 protein is CATWDRRSDWIKTF. The CDR3 DNA is TGTGCCACCTGGGACAGGCGTAGTGATTGGATCAAGACGTTT.

By frequency in the sample, this clone is medium-sized. V is TRGV5 and J is TRGJ1 or TRGJ2. The V segment lost 0 bases and the J segment 0 bases; nucleotides outside the gene matches: 5. The CDR3 totals 15 residues. CDR1 is VINAFY and CDR2 is YDVSNSKD in the germline V gene. CDR3: CATWDRTQNYYKKLF. For the CDR3, the DNA is TGTGCCACCTGGGACAGGACCCAGAATTATTATAAGAAACTCTTT.

Concerning this clone: This specimen includes other DNA sequences encoding the same CDR3. The gene calls are TRGV2 and TRGJP2. The CDR3 runs 16 residues. The ends lost 0 bases at V and 4 bases at J; junction bases unmatched: 8. Germline-derived CDR1 and CDR2 are EGSNGY and YDSYNSKV. The CDR3 DNA follows: TGTGCCACCTGGGACGGGCCGGGGTCTAGTGATTGGATCAAGACGTTT. It translates to CATWDGPGSSDWIKTF.

This clone was picked up a small number of times. J is TRGJP and V is TRGV9. The CDR3 length is 17 residues. Trimming cost V 0 bases and J 9 bases; bases outside gene matches: 8. The germline gives CDR1 GITISATS, CDR2 ISYDGTV (reference sequence). CDR3 DNA: TGTGCCTTGTGGGAGGTGATGGTTGGGTTGGGCAAAAAAATCAAGGTATTT. Its protein product is CALWEVMVGLGKKIKVF.

The rearrangement joins TRGV8 to TRGJ1 or TRGJ2. Germline CDR1 VENAVY, CDR2 YDSYNSRV. V gave up 1 base and J gave up 6 bases; unmatched junction bases: 6. CDR3 length: 13 residues. CDR3 sequence (DNA): TGTGCCACCTGGGATAGTAGCTGTTATAAGAAACTCTTT. Amino acid sequence: CATWDSSCYKKLF.

The chain couples TRGV2 to TRGJ1 or TRGJ2. Germline V gene sequence: CDR1 EGSNGY, CDR2 YDSYNSKV. The CDR3 runs to 14 residues. V lost 1 base and J lost 12; bases outside the gene matches: 15. The CDR3 DNA is TGTGCCACCTGGGACGGAGCGGTGACTAACAGGAAACTCTTT. Translation gives CATWDGAVTNRKLF.

This clone has just a few counts. V gene TRGV3 combines with J gene TRGJ1 or TRGJ2. This CDR3 is 14 amino acids long. The germline CDR1 and CDR2 sequences are VTNTFY and YDVSTARD (reference sequence). Trimming removed 1 base from V and 3 bases from J; junction bases left unmatched: 6. The DNA for the CDR3 is TGTGCCACCTGGGACAGTCGAGGTTATTATAAGAAACTCTTT. As protein: CATWDSRGYYKKLF.

This clone showed up just a few times. The chain is built from TRGV3 and TRGJ1 or TRGJ2. V lost 0 bases to trimming and J lost 4 bases; unmatched junction nucleotides: 9. CDR3 length: 15 amino acids. Germline V lookup: CDR1 VTNTFY, CDR2 YDVSTARD (reference sequence). The CDR3 here is CATWDRPSGYYKKLF. CDR3 coding DNA: TGTGCCACCTGGGACAGGCCCTCCGGCTATTATAAGAAACTCTTT.

A word on this clone: A read error may account for a junction end that differs from germline. The chain carries TRGV9 and TRGJ1 or TRGJ2. Germline V gene lookup returns CDR1 GITISATS and CDR2 ISYDGTV (reference sequence). The CDR3 consists of 13 residues. The CDR3 sequence: CTLWEVYGYKKLF. CDR3 DNA sequence: TGTACCTTGTGGGAGGTGTATGGTTATAAGAAACTCTTT.

This clone was observed a handful of times. The J gene is TRGJP, the V gene TRGV9. Germline assignment: CDR1 GITISATS and CDR2 ISYDGTV (reference sequence). Germline trimming cut 6 bases from V and 5 bases from J; bases unmatched to any gene: 7. This CDR3 region has 16 residues. CDR3 coding DNA: TGTGCCTTGTGGCAGGACGAAGAGTTGGGCAAAAAAATCAAGGTATTT. Translating it yields CALWQDEELGKKIKVF.

This clone was counted only a few times. This chain links TRGV9 with TRGJP. This CDR3 has 19 residues. Trimming took 3 bases from V and 7 from J; bases not matched to a gene: 15. Germline V gene lookup returns CDR1 GITISATS and CDR2 ISYDGTV (reference sequence). The CDR3: CALWETSKTGELGKKIKVF. CDR3 coding DNA: TGTGCCTTGTGGGAGACTTCTAAGACGGGGGAGTTGGGCAAAAAAATCAAGGTATTT.

The V and J genes are TRGV2 and TRGJ1 or TRGJ2. The CDR3 length is 15 residues. Germline values: CDR1 EGSNGY, CDR2 YDSYNSKV. V lost 0 bases to trimming and J lost 3 bases; unmatched junction nucleotides: 8. CDR3 protein: CATWDGPGFYYKKLF. The CDR3 DNA sequence: TGTGCCACCTGGGACGGGCCGGGATTTTATTATAAGAAACTCTTT.

This clone was detected a few times. In the same sample, other DNA sequences code for this CDR3. The chain employs TRGV9 and TRGJ1 or TRGJ2. V was pared by 2 bases and J by 10 bases, with 5 bases of the junction left unmatched. Germline V CDR1 and CDR2: GITISATS, ISYDGTV (reference sequence). The CDR3 is 11 residues long. Here the CDR3 reads CALWEEGKKLF. The DNA of the CDR3 is TGTGCCTTGTGGGAGGAAGGAAAGAAACTCTTT.

The rearrangement uses TRGV9 and TRGJP1. Trimming cost V 0 bases and J 3 bases; bases outside gene matches: 4. Germline CDR1 is GITISATS and CDR2 is ISYDGTV (reference sequence). CDR3 size: 15 residues. DNA for the CDR3: TGTGCCTTGTGGGAGGTGACGCCCACTGGTTGGTTCAAGATATTT. It encodes CALWEVTPTGWFKIF.

The gene calls are TRGV2 and TRGJP2. J gave up 3 bases and V 0 bases, and 4 bases lay outside the gene matches. From germline, CDR1 is EGSNGY and CDR2 YDSYNSKV. The CDR3 contains 15 residues. The CDR3: CATWDGWGSDWIKTF. In DNA, the CDR3 is TGTGCCACCTGGGACGGGTGGGGTAGTGATTGGATCAAGACGTTT.

The chain uses TRGV3 and TRGJ1 or TRGJ2. Germline loops: CDR1 VTNTFY, CDR2 YDVSTARD (reference sequence). The CDR3 spans 11 residues. Trimming removed 1 base from V and 8 bases from J; junction bases left unmatched: 2. This CDR3 is CATWDRHKKLF. In DNA, the CDR3 is TGTGCCACCTGGGACAGACATAAGAAACTCTTT.

A few counts support this clone. The chain joins TRGV4 to TRGJ1 or TRGJ2. CDR1 and CDR2 (germline): EGSTGY, YDSYTSSV. The CDR3 is made up of 11 amino acids. J was trimmed by 9 bases and V by 2 bases; bases with no gene match: 4. CDR3 loop: CATWDVPKKLF. CDR3 coding DNA: TGTGCCACCTGGGATGTACCTAAGAAACTCTTT.